A selection of T cell receptor beta chains follows, all from one sample in a study of blood T cell repertoires in COVID-19. TCRdb's copy holds only in-frame clones and misses some; the assay was immunoSEQ multiplex PCR. Of roughly 400,000 clones listed, more than 70% are singletons. Sequenced input: PBMCs or T cells enriched from blood (not recorded which). The receptor set was obtained from a woman between 18 and 30 years old who had been exposed to COVID-19. Each CDR3 is given with its conserved first and last residue. Each record gives: V gene, D gene, J gene, clone size, CDR3 DNA, CDR3 protein. A D gene is named only where the DNA matches it firmly. Size values are once, few and many counts, or a class for expanded clones, and some rows have none.

TRBV28,.,TRBJ2-1,.,TGTGCCAGCAGATCGCCAGCGGGTGGAAGGCACAATGAGCAGTTCTTC,CASRSPAGGRHNEQFF
TRBV5-5,.,TRBJ2-5,.,TGTGCCAGCAGCTTCGGCGGCCAAGAGACCCAGTACTTC,CASSFGGQETQYF
TRBV4-2,.,TRBJ2-1,once,TGTGCCAGCAATGAGGGGGTATCCTACAATGAGCAGTTCTTC,CASNEGVSYNEQFF
TRBV11-2,TRBD2,TRBJ2-1,.,TGTGCCTCGGGACTAGCGGGGGTTTTTGAGCAGTTCTTC,CASGLAGVFEQFF
TRBV5-1,.,TRBJ1-1,.,TGCGCCAGCACCCAGAACACTGAAGCTTTCTTT,CASTQNTEAFF
TRBV2,.,TRBJ2-7,.,TGTGCCAGCAGACTACTAGGCATCGAGCAGTACTTC,CASRLLGIEQYF
TRBV5-4,TRBD2,TRBJ2-7,.,TGTGCCAGCAGCTTGAGCGGGGACTACGAGCAGTACTTC,CASSLSGDYEQYF
TRBV4-2,TRBD2,TRBJ2-5,.,TGTGCCAGCAGCCAACGACTAGCGGGAGCAGAGACCCAGTACTTC,CASSQRLAGAETQYF
TRBV9,.,TRBJ2-5,.,TGTGCCAGCAGCGTCATGGGGGGCCAAGAGACCCAGTACTTC,CASSVMGGQETQYF
TRBV4-3,TRBD1,TRBJ1-1,.,TGCGCCAGCAGCCAGGAGAGGACAGGGGTCTTCTACAACACTGAAGCTTTCTTT,CASSQERTGVFYNTEAFF